Shown below are 11 T cell receptor beta chains from a single sample sequenced in a study of T-cell reconstitution after alpha-beta-depleted transplantation in children. TCRbeta library construction was performed incorporating unique molecular identifiers. TCRdb reprocessed the PCR reads via MiXCR and lists one record per CDR3 protein. The table includes around 400,000 distinct CDR3 sequences, about a tenth detected once. The source material was PBMCs from the stem cell graft donor, sampled from the stem cell graft. The receptors here all came from a human donor who donated a stem cell graft to a child with acute myeloid leukemia.

The J gene is TRBJ2-7, the V gene TRBV7-9; unclear D gene. The germline V and J ends were trimmed by 4 bases and 5 bases, with 12 bases remaining between them. CDR3 length equals 13 residues. From germline, CDR1 is SEHNR and CDR2 FQNEAQ (reference sequence). CDR3 in amino acids: CASSSGWDDEQYF. The CDR3 DNA follows: TGTGCCAGCAGCTCAGGTTGGGATGACGAGCAGTACTTC. The entire variable domain, with the rest obtained from reference TRBV7-9 and TRBJ2-7, is as follows: DTGVSQNPRHKITKRGQNVTFRCDPISEHNRLYWYRQTLGQGPEFLTYFQNEAQLEKSRLLSDRFSAERPKGSFSTLEIQRTEQGDSAMYLCASSSGWDDEQYFGPGTRLTVT.

This clonotype was observed a handful of times. The chain has TRBV5-5 and TRBJ1-1; D not resolved. V lost 0 bases and J lost 1, with 13 bases in between. The CDR3 spans 16 residues. Germline V gene data show CDR1 as SGHKS and CDR2 as YYEKEE (reference sequence). CDR3 loop: CASSLEGRFKNTEAFF. CDR3 bases: TGTGCCAGCAGCTTGGAGGGCAGGTTTAAGAACACTGAAGCTTTCTTT.

The chain employs TRBV7-2 and TRBJ1-2; D is unresolved. Trimming took 2 bases from V and 3 from J, leaving 7 bases between them. This CDR3 region has 13 residues. Germline V lookup: CDR1 SGHTA, CDR2 FQGNSA. Here the CDR3 reads CASSLQVHYGYTF. CDR3 in DNA: TGTGCCAGCAGCTTACAGGTCCACTATGGCTACACCTTC.

This chain connects TRBV6-6 to TRBJ1-2; D is unclear. V was pared by 10 bases and J by 4 bases, with 13 bases between. The CDR3 has 12 amino acids. Germline CDR1 is MNHNY and CDR2 is SVGAGI (reference sequence). The CDR3 nucleotides are TGTGCCATCCCCGACGGAAGCTATGGCTACACCTTC. Its protein is CAIPDGSYGYTF.

The V and J genes are TRBV29-1 and TRBJ1-2; D perhaps matches TRBD1 (6 bases). The V end was cut by 5 bases, the J end by 8 bases, with 12 bases between. The germline V gene has CDR1 SQVTM and CDR2 ANQGSEA. This CDR3 spans 11 amino acids. Written as DNA, the CDR3 is TGCAGCGTTTGGGTGGGACAAGGCTACACCTTC. Translation gives CSVWVGQGYTF. The full variable domain, in which reference TRBV29-1 and TRBJ1-2 provide the parts outside the CDR3, is SAVISQKPSRDICQRGTSLTIQCQVDSQVTMMFWYRQQPGQSLTLIATANQGSEATYESGFVIDKFPISRPNLTFSTLTVSNMSPEDSSIYLCSVWVGQGYTFGSGTRLTVV.

Details on this clonotype: The junction shows a germline mismatch at one end, possibly a read error. The chain recombines TRBV20-1 with TRBJ2-1, with TRBD2 matching over 12 bases. The CDR3 has 15 amino acids. Germline loops: CDR1 DFQATT, CDR2 SNEGSKA (reference sequence). CDR3 sequence: CCATNLAGGNNEQFF. CDR3 in DNA: TGCTGTGCGACCAACCTAGCGGGAGGGAACAATGAGCAGTTCTTC.

This clonotype was observed a handful of times. This chain links TRBV3-1 with TRBJ2-5; 7 positions agree with TRBD1. Germline V gene lookup returns CDR1 LGHDT and CDR2 YNNKEL (reference sequence). Unmatched junction bases numbered 5, after V lost 5 bases and J lost 2 bases. This CDR3 region has 14 residues. For the CDR3, the DNA is TGTGCCAGCAGCACACCGGGACAGCAAGAGACCCAGTACTTC. Encoded protein: CASSTPGQQETQYF.

In its sample, this clonotype was seen a few times. V gene TRBV6-8 combines with J gene TRBJ2-7; D not resolved. This CDR3 has 13 residues. Germline CDR1 reads MNHGY; CDR2 reads SAAAGT. CDR3 in amino acids: CALNRVSSYEQYV. The DNA of the CDR3 is TGTGCTCTGAATCGGGTGAGCTCCTACGAGCAGTACGTC.

This clonotype occurred a few times. The chain recombines TRBV5-1 with TRBJ1-1; D is unresolved. The ends were cut back, 4 bases at V and 2 bases at J, with 9 bases in the middle. The CDR3 totals 13 residues. In germline, CDR1 is SGHRS, CDR2 YFSETQ. The CDR3 coding sequence is TGCGCCAGCAGCGCGGGGTCTAACACTGAAGCTTTCTTT. Its translation is CASSAGSNTEAFF.

This clonotype was picked up a small number of times. The chain recombines TRBV11-1 with TRBJ2-5; D may be TRBD2 (7 bases). Germline V CDR1 and CDR2: SGHAT, FQDESV (reference sequence). The CDR3 length is 15 residues. With 2 bases removed from V and 4 bases from J, the gap between germline ends came to 14 bases. The CDR3 here is CASSLSAGAVETQYF. The DNA of the CDR3 is TGTGCCAGCAGCTTATCCGCGGGGGCCGTAGAGACCCAGTACTTC. The full variable domain, with the rest looked up from reference TRBV11-1 and TRBJ2-5, is EAEVAQSPRYKITEKSQAVAFWCDPISGHATLYWYRQILGQGPELLVQFQDESVVDDSQLPKDRFSAERLKGVDSTLKIQPAELGDSAMYLCASSLSAGAVETQYFGPGTRLLVL.

This clonotype was seen only a few times. The rearrangement links TRBV6-4 to TRBJ2-5; TRBD2 matches at 7 bases. Germline V gene lookup returns CDR1 MRHNA and CDR2 SNTAGT. The CDR3 totals 14 residues. With V trimmed by 4 bases and J by 2 bases, 4 bases remained unmatched. The CDR3 loop is CASSADGGQETQYF. DNA for the CDR3: TGTGCCAGCAGTGCGGACGGGGGGCAAGAGACCCAGTACTTC.